This T cell receptor (beta chain) was obtained from a study of early T cells in non-severe SARS-CoV-2 infection. Study details: From unsorted whole blood, bulk RNA was sequenced, and the chains remained unpaired. Regarding the study as a whole: Sequences matched to VDJdb favored anti-spike CD8 responses, while private and CD4 specificities were missed.

This clonotype was seen repeatedly, ten times or more. Its antigen is as yet unknown. In TCRdb, the 5' RACE reads were re-called with MiXCR into one record per CDR3 protein. Here the sample spans just over 25,000 distinct CDR3 sequences, roughly 4.9% being singletons. The receptor was isolated from an adult who was a healthcare worker with PCR-confirmed SARS-CoV-2 infection or an uninfected control (not recorded which). Sequencing was done on a sample of whole blood.

The CDR3 coding sequence is TGTGCCAGCAGGCACCTTGACAGCTACTTGGACACTGAAGCTTTCTTT. Translated: CASRHLDSYLDTEAFF. The V call is TRBV27, the J call TRBJ1-1, with D perhaps TRBD1 (5 bases). The CDR3 covers 16 residues. Trimming took 6 bases from V and 3 from J, leaving 20 bases between them. Germline V CDR1 and CDR2: MNHEY, SMNVEV (reference sequence).